This T cell receptor beta chain is drawn from a study of T-cell memory formation after mild COVID-19. The study, taken as a whole, reports: There was a balanced CD4/CD8 profile in clones contracting day 15 to 85, and later expanders leaned CD4+.

TCRdb analysed the 5' RACE reads with MiXCR anew, one entry per CDR3 protein. The data hold 550,000 to 600,000 distinct CDR3 sequences, with less than 25% observed a single time. About this clonotype itself: Its specificity is not known.

Per the germline V gene, CDR1 is SGHRS and CDR2 is YFSETQ. V lost 0 bases and J 9 bases, leaving 19 bases between the germline ends. CDR3 length equals 16 residues. Material: PBMCs or a T cell subset sorted from them (not recorded which). The rearrangement uses TRBV5-1 and TRBJ2-1; no clear D gene. The TCR originated in an adult woman who had mild COVID-19 (a few samples of this study predate the infection). Cell type and time point are not known. The CDR3 reads CASSLDRAISIGEQFF. CDR3 coding DNA: TGCGCCAGCAGCTTGGACCGGGCCATCTCAATAGGTGAGCAGTTCTTC.